This TCR beta chain was retrieved from a study of T cells after yellow fever vaccination. For TCR, cDNA came from 5'RACE template switching, which added a universal primer site and UMIs. TCRdb reanalysed the 5' RACE reads using MiXCR and keeps one entry per CDR3 protein. Among hundreds of thousands of distinct CDR3 sequences listed, roughly 8.7% were seen once. General observations from the study: Subsequent to the booster, the majority of primary-vaccination clones reappeared (96% CD4, approximately 85% CD8).

This clonotype occurred many times. Antigen specificity is unknown. V was clipped by 0 bases and J by 3 bases, with 5 bases between them. Per germline, CDR1 SGHRS and CDR2 YFSETQ. CDR3 length: 13 residues. The TCR comes from a man aged 18 to 29 who received the YFV17D yellow fever vaccine. The material was PBMCs, obtained on the day of the first yellow fever vaccination. The V gene is TRBV5-1, the J gene TRBJ2-3; D is unresolved. CDR3 nucleotides: TGCGCCAGCAGCTTGGTCGTTACAGATACGCAGTATTTT. Its protein product is CASSLVVTDTQYF. The variable domain in full, with the rest retrieved from reference TRBV5-1 and TRBJ2-3, is KAGVTQTPRYLIKTRGQQVTLSCSPISGHRSVSWYQQTPGQGLQFLFEYFSETQRNKGNFPGRFSGRQFSNSRSEMNVSTLELGDSALYLCASSLVVTDTQYFGPGTRLTVL.